The T cell receptor beta chain under discussion was sequenced for a study of cytomegalovirus exposure and HLA in healthy donors. With 60 Vbeta and 13 Jbeta primers, the PCR was carried out. The data were produced by immunoSEQ multiplex PCR, yet TCRdb's version contains in-frame clones alone and is incomplete. The table includes a few hundred thousand clones, almost 80% detected once. The CDR3 length is 15 residues. The V gene's germline CDR1 is MDHEN and CDR2 SYDVKM. Findings of the study overall: Among the CMV-associated chains, three were confirmed in vitro as specific for CMV antigens.

As regards this clone: Its antigen is unidentified. A junction end diverges from the germline sequence, so it may reflect a read error.

The TCR sequence derives from a man in his late teens or twenties in good health and CMV-seronegative. The V gene is TRBV28, the J gene TRBJ1-2; D is perhaps TRBD1 (5 bases). Material for sequencing was PBMCs. For the CDR3, the DNA is TGTGCCGGCAGTTTCGCGGGGGAGGTTCAGTACGGCTACACCTTC. This codes for CAGSFAGEVQYGYTF.